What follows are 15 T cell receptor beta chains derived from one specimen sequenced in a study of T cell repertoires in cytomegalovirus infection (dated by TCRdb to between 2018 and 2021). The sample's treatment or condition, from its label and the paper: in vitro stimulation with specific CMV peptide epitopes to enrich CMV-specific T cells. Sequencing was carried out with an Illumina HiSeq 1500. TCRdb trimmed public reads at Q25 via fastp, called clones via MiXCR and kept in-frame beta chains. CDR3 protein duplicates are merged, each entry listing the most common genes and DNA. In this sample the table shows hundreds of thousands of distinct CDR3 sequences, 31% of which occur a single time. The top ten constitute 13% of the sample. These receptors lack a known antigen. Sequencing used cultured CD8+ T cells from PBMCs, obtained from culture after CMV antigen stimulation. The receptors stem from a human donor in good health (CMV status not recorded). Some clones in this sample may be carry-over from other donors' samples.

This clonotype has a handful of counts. The CDR3, as DNA: TGCGCCAGCAGCTTGGAGACAGGGAAGAACACTGAAGCTTTCTTT. Translating gives CASSLETGKNTEAFF. The V and J genes are TRBV5-1 and TRBJ1-1, with 7 bases identical to TRBD1. This CDR3 has 15 amino acids. The V gene end was trimmed by 0 bases and the J gene end by 1 base; junction bases not matched to a gene: 3. Germline lookup yields CDR1 SGHRS and CDR2 YFSETQ.

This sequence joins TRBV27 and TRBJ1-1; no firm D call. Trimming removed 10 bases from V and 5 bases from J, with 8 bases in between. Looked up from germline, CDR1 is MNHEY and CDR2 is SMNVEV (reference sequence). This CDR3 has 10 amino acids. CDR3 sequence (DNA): TGTGCCACCGTGGGGACTGAAGCTTTCTTT. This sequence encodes CATVGTEAFF.

The CDR3 DNA follows: TGTGCCAGCAGCCAAGATCCGCTAACAAGGAACACTGAAGCTTTCTTT. This encodes CASSQDPLTRNTEAFF. The chain is built from TRBV3-1 and TRBJ1-1; D uncertain. Germline loops: CDR1 LGHDT, CDR2 YNNKEL (reference sequence). V lost 0 bases, J lost 1 base, and 12 bases lay in between. The CDR3 is 16 amino acids.

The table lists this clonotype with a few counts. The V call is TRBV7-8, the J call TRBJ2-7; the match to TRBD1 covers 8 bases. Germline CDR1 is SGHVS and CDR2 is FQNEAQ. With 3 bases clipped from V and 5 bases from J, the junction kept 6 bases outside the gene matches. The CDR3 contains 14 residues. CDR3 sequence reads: CASSFGTGNHEQYF. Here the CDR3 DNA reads TGTGCCAGCAGCTTCGGGACAGGCAACCACGAGCAGTACTTC.

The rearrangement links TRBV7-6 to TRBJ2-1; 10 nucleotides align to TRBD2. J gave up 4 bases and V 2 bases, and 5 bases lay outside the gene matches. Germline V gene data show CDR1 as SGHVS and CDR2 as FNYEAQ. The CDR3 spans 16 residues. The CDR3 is CASSLSLAGAYNEQFF. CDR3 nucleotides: TGTGCCAGCAGCTTATCGCTAGCGGGGGCGTACAATGAGCAGTTCTTC.

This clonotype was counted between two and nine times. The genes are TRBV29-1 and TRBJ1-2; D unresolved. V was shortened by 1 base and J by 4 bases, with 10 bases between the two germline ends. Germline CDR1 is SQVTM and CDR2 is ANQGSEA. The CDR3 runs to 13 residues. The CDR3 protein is CSVEGGKAYGYTF. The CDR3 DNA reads TGCAGCGTTGAAGGGGGAAAAGCCTATGGCTACACCTTC.

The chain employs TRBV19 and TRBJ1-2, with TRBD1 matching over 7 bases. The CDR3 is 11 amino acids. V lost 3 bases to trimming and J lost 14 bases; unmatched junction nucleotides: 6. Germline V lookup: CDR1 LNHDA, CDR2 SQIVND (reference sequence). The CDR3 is CASSIGTAKTF. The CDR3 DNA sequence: TGTGCCAGTAGTATTGGGACAGCAAAAACCTTC.

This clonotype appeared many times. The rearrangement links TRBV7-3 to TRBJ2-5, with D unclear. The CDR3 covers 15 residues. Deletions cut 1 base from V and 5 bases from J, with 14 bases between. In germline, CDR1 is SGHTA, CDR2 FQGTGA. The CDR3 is CASSLRGSRVETQYF. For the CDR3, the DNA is TGTGCCAGCAGCTTAAGGGGTAGCCGAGTCGAGACCCAGTACTTC.

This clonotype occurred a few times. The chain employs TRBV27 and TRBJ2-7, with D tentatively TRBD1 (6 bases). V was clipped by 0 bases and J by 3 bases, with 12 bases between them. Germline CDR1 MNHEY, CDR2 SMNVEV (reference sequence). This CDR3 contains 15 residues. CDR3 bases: TGTGCCAGCAGTTTATCGAGGACAGCCGTCTACGAGCAGTACTTC. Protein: CASSLSRTAVYEQYF.

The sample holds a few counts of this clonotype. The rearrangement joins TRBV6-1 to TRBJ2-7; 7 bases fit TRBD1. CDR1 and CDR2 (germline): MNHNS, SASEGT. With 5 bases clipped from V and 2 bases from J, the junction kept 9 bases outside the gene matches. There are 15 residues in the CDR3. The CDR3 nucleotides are TGTGCCAGCAGTCCCTTGGGCAGGGGGACCTACGAGCAGTACGTC. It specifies CASSPLGRGTYEQYV.

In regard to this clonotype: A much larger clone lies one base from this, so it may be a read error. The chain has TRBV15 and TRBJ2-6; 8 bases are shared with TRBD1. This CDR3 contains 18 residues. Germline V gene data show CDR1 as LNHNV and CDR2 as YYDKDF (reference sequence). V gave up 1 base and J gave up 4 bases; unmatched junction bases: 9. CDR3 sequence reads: CATSRVGTGLEGANVLTF. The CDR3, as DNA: TGTGCCACCAGCAGAGTCGGGACAGGTCTCGAGGGGGCCAACGTCCTGACTTTC.

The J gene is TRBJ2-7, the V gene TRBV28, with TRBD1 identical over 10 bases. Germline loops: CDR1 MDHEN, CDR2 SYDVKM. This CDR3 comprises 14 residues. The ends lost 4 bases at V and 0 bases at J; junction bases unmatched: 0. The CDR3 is CASSWTGGSYEQYV. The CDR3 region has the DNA TGTGCCAGCAGTTGGACAGGGGGCTCCTACGAGCAGTACGTC.

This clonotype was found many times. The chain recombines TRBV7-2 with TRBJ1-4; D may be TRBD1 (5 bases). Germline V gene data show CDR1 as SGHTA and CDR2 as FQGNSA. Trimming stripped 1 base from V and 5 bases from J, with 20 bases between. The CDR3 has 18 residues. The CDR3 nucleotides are TGTGCCAGCAGCTTAGGGGCAGGGACTTTCCCGGCAAATGAAAAACTGTTTTTT. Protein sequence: CASSLGAGTFPANEKLFF.

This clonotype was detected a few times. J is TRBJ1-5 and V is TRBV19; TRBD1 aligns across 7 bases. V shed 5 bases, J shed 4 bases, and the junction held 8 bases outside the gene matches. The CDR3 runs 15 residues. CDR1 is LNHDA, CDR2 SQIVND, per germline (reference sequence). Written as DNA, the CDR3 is TGTGCCAGTAGTCCTACAGGGGATTGGAATCAGCCCCAGCATTTT. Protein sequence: CASSPTGDWNQPQHF. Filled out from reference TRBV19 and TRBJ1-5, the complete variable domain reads DGGITQSPKYLFRKEGQNVTLSCEQNLNHDAMYWYRQDPGQGLRLIYYSQIVNDFQKGDIAEGYSVSREKKESFPLTVTSAQKNPTAFYLCASSPTGDWNQPQHFGDGTRLSIL.

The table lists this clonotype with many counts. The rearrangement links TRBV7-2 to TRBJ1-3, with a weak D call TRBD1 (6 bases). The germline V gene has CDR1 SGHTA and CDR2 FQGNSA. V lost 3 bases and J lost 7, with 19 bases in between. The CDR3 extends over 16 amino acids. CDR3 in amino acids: CASSFTARGGINTIYF. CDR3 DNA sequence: TGTGCCAGCAGCTTTACGGCCAGGGGAGGTATCAACACCATATATTTT.